The clone carrying this TCR beta chain has just a few counts. Its antigen remains unknown. PCR primers comprised 60 Vbeta and 13 Jbeta primers. Method: immunoSEQ multiplex PCR; TCRdb's copy keeps in-frame clones and lacks some. Among 95,000 to 150,000 clones, about 80% were seen once, and the ten largest hold less than 9.5%. This CDR3 region has 14 residues. The germline gives CDR1 SGHTA, CDR2 FQGNSA. The V end was cut by 5 bases, the J end by 0 bases, with 8 bases between. The sample originates from a study of cytomegalovirus exposure and HLA in healthy donors. General observations from the study: A later analysis reportedly identified an Asian-associated ancestry cluster as carrying fewer N-insertions than the 666-donor mean.

The gene calls are TRBV7-2 and TRBJ1-3, with D possibly being TRBD1 (6 bases). The TCR originated in a woman aged 45-60 years in good health and CMV-seropositive. The sample consisted of PBMCs. CDR3 nucleotide sequence: TGTGCCAGCAGCCAACAGGGCTCTGGAAACACCATATATTTT. Protein: CASSQQGSGNTIYF.